These T cell receptor beta chains were read from a single sample in a study of blood T cell repertoires in COVID-19. Sequencing used immunoSEQ multiplex PCR; TCRdb keeps in-frame clones, though not all of them. The table shows 200,000 or so clones, with 80% to 85% occurring only once. Specimen: peripheral blood. These receptor sequences come from a woman aged 35 to 49 with acute or convalescent COVID-19. The CDR3 runs from the conserved cysteine through the conserved F or W. Each record gives: CDR3 length, V gene, D gene, J gene, clone size, CDR3 DNA, CDR3 protein. D genes are given only for firm matches. Rows give clone size only sometimes, using once, few, many, or a class for an expanded clone.

len: 17; v_gene: TRBV4-1; d_gene: .; j_gene: TRBJ1-1; abundance: .; CDR3nt: TGCGCCAGCAGCCAAGTTGGAGGGAAAGCTTTGAACACTGAAGCTTTCTTT; CDR3aa: CASSQVGGKALNTEAFF
len: 13; v_gene: TRBV25-1; d_gene: .; j_gene: TRBJ2-7; abundance: .; CDR3nt: TGTGCCAGCAGTGCCTTACCTACCTACGAGCAGTACTTC; CDR3aa: CASSALPTYEQYF
len: 15; v_gene: TRBV7-9; d_gene: .; j_gene: TRBJ1-3; abundance: .; CDR3nt: TGTGCCAGCAGCAGAGGGGGACGGAGTGGAAACACCATATATTTT; CDR3aa: CASSRGGRSGNTIYF
len: 14; v_gene: TRBV25-1; d_gene: .; j_gene: TRBJ1-1; abundance: .; CDR3nt: TGTGCCAGCAGCGATATGACAGTGAACACTGAAGCTTTCTTT; CDR3aa: CASSDMTVNTEAFF
len: 16; v_gene: TRBV20-1; d_gene: .; j_gene: TRBJ2-1; abundance: .; CDR3nt: TGCAGTGCTAGTTCTCTGGGGGCCCCAATTTACAATGAGCAGTTCTTC; CDR3aa: CSASSLGAPIYNEQFF
len: 15; v_gene: TRBV5-4; d_gene: .; j_gene: TRBJ1-5; abundance: .; CDR3nt: TGTGCCAGCAGCTTTGGGGGGACTAGCAATCAGCCCCAGCATTTT; CDR3aa: CASSFGGTSNQPQHF
len: 16; v_gene: TRBV4-1; d_gene: TRBD2; j_gene: TRBJ2-1; abundance: .; CDR3nt: TGCGCCAGCAGCCAAGTAGGTAGCGGGGGTTACAATGAGCAGTTCTTC; CDR3aa: CASSQVGSGGYNEQFF
len: 14; v_gene: TRBV7-2; d_gene: .; j_gene: TRBJ2-1; abundance: .; CDR3nt: TGTGCCAGCAGGCCGAGAGGGCCCTACAATGAGCAGTTCTTC; CDR3aa: CASRPRGPYNEQFF
len: 14; v_gene: TRBV28; d_gene: .; j_gene: TRBJ1-2; abundance: .; CDR3nt: TGTGCCAGCAGAACCTTCAGGGGAAGCTATGGCTACACCTTC; CDR3aa: CASRTFRGSYGYTF
len: 15; v_gene: TRBV27; d_gene: .; j_gene: TRBJ2-7; abundance: .; CDR3nt: TGTGCCAGCAGTCCGGTGGGGGGTGGGGGATACGAGCAGTACTTC; CDR3aa: CASSPVGGGGYEQYF
len: 15; v_gene: TRBV7-7; d_gene: TRBD1; j_gene: TRBJ2-1; abundance: .; CDR3nt: TGTGCCAGCAGCTCGGGACAGGGGGGTGACAATGAGCAGTTCTTC; CDR3aa: CASSSGQGGDNEQFF
len: 13; v_gene: TRBV19; d_gene: .; j_gene: TRBJ1-5; abundance: .; CDR3nt: TGTGCCAGTAGTAACGACAGACATCAGCCCCAGCATTTT; CDR3aa: CASSNDRHQPQHF
len: 15; v_gene: TRBV15; d_gene: .; j_gene: TRBJ1-5; abundance: .; CDR3nt: TGTGCCACCAGCAGAGATCAGGGTTACAATCAGCCCCAGCATTTT; CDR3aa: CATSRDQGYNQPQHF
len: 16; v_gene: TRBV6-5; d_gene: .; j_gene: TRBJ1-1; abundance: .; CDR3nt: TGTGCCAGCAGTTACTCGAGTGCAGGCGGGAGCACTGAAGCTTTCTTT; CDR3aa: CASSYSSAGGSTEAFF
len: 14; v_gene: TRBV5-1; d_gene: TRBD1; j_gene: TRBJ1-4; abundance: .; CDR3nt: TGCGCCAGCAGCTGGGACAGAGATAATGAAAAACTGTTTTTT; CDR3aa: CASSWDRDNEKLFF
len: 19; v_gene: TRBV5-1; d_gene: TRBD2; j_gene: TRBJ2-1; abundance: .; CDR3nt: TGCGCCAGCAGCTTCCCCGGGACTAGCCAATCGCGGCGCTACAATGAGCAGTTCTTC; CDR3aa: CASSFPGTSQSRRYNEQFF
len: 14; v_gene: TRBV27; d_gene: .; j_gene: TRBJ1-5; abundance: .; CDR3nt: TGTGCCAGCAGTTTAAGTGGGGGAGGTCAGCCCCAGCATTTT; CDR3aa: CASSLSGGGQPQHF
len: 16; v_gene: TRBV7-2; d_gene: TRBD2; j_gene: TRBJ2-1; abundance: .; CDR3nt: TGTGCCAGCAGCTTTCGAGCGGGGGGTACAAGCAATGAGCAGTTCTTC; CDR3aa: CASSFRAGGTSNEQFF
len: 13; v_gene: TRBV2; d_gene: .; j_gene: TRBJ1-5; abundance: .; CDR3nt: TGTGCCAGCCTACTGGTCCTTAATCAGCCCCAGCATTTT; CDR3aa: CASLLVLNQPQHF
len: 10; v_gene: TRBV2; d_gene: .; j_gene: TRBJ2-3; abundance: .; CDR3nt: TGTGCCAGCTCCTATGCAAAAATGGATTTT; CDR3aa: CASSYAKMDF
len: 15; v_gene: TRBV6-5; d_gene: .; j_gene: TRBJ1-1; abundance: once; CDR3nt: TGTGCCAGCAGTTATCGCGGGGGGGCGAACACTGAAGCTTTCTTT; CDR3aa: CASSYRGGANTEAFF
len: 15; v_gene: TRBV27; d_gene: TRBD1; j_gene: TRBJ2-2; abundance: .; CDR3nt: TGTGCCAGCAGTCCCTTGACAGGGGACACCGGGGAGCTGTTTTTT; CDR3aa: CASSPLTGDTGELFF
len: 14; v_gene: TRBV7-9; d_gene: .; j_gene: TRBJ2-1; abundance: .; CDR3nt: TGTGCCAGCAGCTCGTCGAATATGGCGGGCGAGCAGTTCTTC; CDR3aa: CASSSSNMAGEQFF
len: 14; v_gene: TRBV2; d_gene: TRBD1; j_gene: TRBJ1-1; abundance: once; CDR3nt: TGTGCCAGCAGTTCGACAGGGGCAGGGACTGAAGCTTTCTTT; CDR3aa: CASSSTGAGTEAFF
len: 16; v_gene: TRBV7-8; d_gene: .; j_gene: TRBJ1-5; abundance: .; CDR3nt: TGTGCCAGCAGCAGGGAAACAGGGAACCGCAATCAGCCCCAGCATTTT; CDR3aa: CASSRETGNRNQPQHF
len: 19; v_gene: TRBV28; d_gene: TRBD1; j_gene: TRBJ2-3; abundance: .; CDR3nt: TGTGCCAGCAGTTACCCGGGACAGTCCCTCTTAAATCAATTAGATACGCAGTATTTT; CDR3aa: CASSYPGQSLLNQLDTQYF
len: 11; v_gene: TRBV7-6; d_gene: TRBD1; j_gene: TRBJ2-7; abundance: .; CDR3nt: TGTGCCAGCGGGACAGGGGACGAGCAGTACTTC; CDR3aa: CASGTGDEQYF
len: 15; v_gene: TRBV11-3; d_gene: TRBD2; j_gene: TRBJ2-2; abundance: .; CDR3nt: TGTGCCAGCAGCTCCGGGACTAGCGACACCGGGGAGCTGTTTTTT; CDR3aa: CASSSGTSDTGELFF
len: 13; v_gene: TRBV5-1; d_gene: .; j_gene: TRBJ2-7; abundance: .; CDR3nt: TGCGCCAGCAGCTTGGTACTAGATCACGAGCAGTACTTC; CDR3aa: CASSLVLDHEQYF
len: 11; v_gene: TRBV28; d_gene: .; j_gene: TRBJ2-1; abundance: .; CDR3nt: TGTGCCAGCAGGCTAAATAATGAGCAGTTCTTC; CDR3aa: CASRLNNEQFF
len: 17; v_gene: TRBV4-1; d_gene: .; j_gene: TRBJ1-1; abundance: once; CDR3nt: TGCGCCAGCAGCGGACAGCTAGACAAGATTCTGAACACTGAAGCTTTCTTT; CDR3aa: CASSGQLDKILNTEAFF
len: 12; v_gene: TRBV5-5; d_gene: .; j_gene: TRBJ1-2; abundance: .; CDR3nt: TGTGCCAGCAGCTTGGGACAATATGGCTACACCTTC; CDR3aa: CASSLGQYGYTF
len: 11; v_gene: TRBV10-3; d_gene: .; j_gene: TRBJ2-7; abundance: .; CDR3nt: TGTGCCATCAGTGAGGAAGCCAAGCAGTACTTC; CDR3aa: CAISEEAKQYF
len: 14; v_gene: TRBV19; d_gene: .; j_gene: TRBJ2-3; abundance: .; CDR3nt: TGTGCCAGTAGCCTAGCTCTCAGCACAGATACGCAGTATTTT; CDR3aa: CASSLALSTDTQYF
len: 17; v_gene: TRBV2; d_gene: .; j_gene: TRBJ2-5; abundance: once; CDR3nt: TGTGCCAGCAGTGAAAGGAACCCGGGAAAGGACCAAGAGACCCAGTACTTC; CDR3aa: CASSERNPGKDQETQYF
len: 15; v_gene: TRBV3-1/TRBV3-2; d_gene: .; j_gene: TRBJ1-3; abundance: .; CDR3nt: TGTGCCAGCAGCCAAGTGCTACGCTCTGGAAACACCATATATTTT; CDR3aa: CASSQVLRSGNTIYF
len: 13; v_gene: TRBV29-1; d_gene: .; j_gene: TRBJ2-1; abundance: .; CDR3nt: TGCAGCTCACTCCGGTTGTTAGACAATGAGCAGTTCTTC; CDR3aa: CSSLRLLDNEQFF
len: 14; v_gene: TRBV21-1; d_gene: .; j_gene: TRBJ1-2; abundance: .; CDR3nt: TGTGCCAGCAGCAAACCGCACAGGGACGAAGGCTACACCTTC; CDR3aa: CASSKPHRDEGYTF
len: 14; v_gene: TRBV28; d_gene: .; j_gene: TRBJ1-2; abundance: .; CDR3nt: TGTGCCAGCAGGAAAACGGGACACTACTATGGCTACACCTTC; CDR3aa: CASRKTGHYYGYTF
len: 14; v_gene: TRBV5-1; d_gene: .; j_gene: TRBJ2-5; abundance: .; CDR3nt: TGCGCCAGCAGCTTGTCAACTATTATGGAGACCCAGTACTTC; CDR3aa: CASSLSTIMETQYF
len: 15; v_gene: TRBV5-1; d_gene: .; j_gene: TRBJ2-1; abundance: .; CDR3nt: TGCGCCAGCAGCTTGGGGGCAGGGTTCTACAATGAGCAGTTCTTC; CDR3aa: CASSLGAGFYNEQFF
len: 14; v_gene: TRBV27; d_gene: .; j_gene: TRBJ2-1; abundance: .; CDR3nt: TGTGCCAGCAGTTTCGGACGGGGGTACAATGAGCAGTTCTTC; CDR3aa: CASSFGRGYNEQFF
len: 14; v_gene: TRBV9; d_gene: TRBD2; j_gene: TRBJ2-1; abundance: .; CDR3nt: TGTGCCAGCAGCGTAGCGGGAGGGCCGCGTGAGCAGTTCTTC; CDR3aa: CASSVAGGPREQFF
len: 14; v_gene: TRBV20-1; d_gene: .; j_gene: TRBJ2-2; abundance: .; CDR3nt: TGCAGTGCTAGTGTCTTCTTGAACACCGGGGAGCTGTTTTTT; CDR3aa: CSASVFLNTGELFF
len: 13; v_gene: TRBV11-2; d_gene: .; j_gene: TRBJ2-2; abundance: .; CDR3nt: TGTGCCAGCAGCCTACTAGCTTCTGGGGAGCTGTTTTTT; CDR3aa: CASSLLASGELFF
len: 14; v_gene: TRBV2; d_gene: .; j_gene: TRBJ1-4; abundance: once; CDR3nt: TGTGCCAGCAGTGTAGAGGGGGTTAGCGAAAAACTGTTTTTT; CDR3aa: CASSVEGVSEKLFF
len: 14; v_gene: TRBV14; d_gene: TRBD1; j_gene: TRBJ1-4; abundance: few; CDR3nt: TGTGCCAGCAGCCGCGGGACAGGGGGTGAAAAACTGTTTTTT; CDR3aa: CASSRGTGGEKLFF
len: 14; v_gene: TRBV5-1; d_gene: .; j_gene: TRBJ1-2; abundance: .; CDR3nt: TGCGCCAGCAGCTTGGGGCAGTCCTTCTATGGCTACACCTTC; CDR3aa: CASSLGQSFYGYTF
len: 13; v_gene: TRBV7-2; d_gene: .; j_gene: TRBJ2-3; abundance: .; CDR3nt: TGTGCCAGCACCCCCAGGCCGAAAGATACGCAGTATTTT; CDR3aa: CASTPRPKDTQYF
len: 16; v_gene: TRBV5-4; d_gene: .; j_gene: TRBJ1-3; abundance: .; CDR3nt: TGTGCCAGCAGCCCTGGACCCAGGGGCTCTGGAAACACCATATATTTT; CDR3aa: CASSPGPRGSGNTIYF
len: 14; v_gene: TRBV6-4; d_gene: TRBD1; j_gene: TRBJ2-5; abundance: .; CDR3nt: TGTGCCAGCCCTAGACAGGGCTTTACGGAGACCCAGTACTTC; CDR3aa: CASPRQGFTETQYF